Presented here are 23 T cell receptor beta chains from one specimen sequenced in a study of patients and donors after allogeneic stem cell transplantation. TCRdb itself ran the RT-PCR reads through MiXCR, one entry per CDR3 protein. The sample contains about 110,000 distinct CDR3 sequences, 35% to 45% of which appear only once. Material: blood, either unsorted or a sorted T cell fraction (not recorded which). These receptors were collected from a human donor who was either an allogeneic HSCT recipient or a stem cell or donor lymphocyte infusion donor (not recorded which). It is not recorded whose cells these are; they may come from a transplant donor.

This clonotype was counted between two and nine times. The chain has TRBV5-1 and TRBJ1-3; D not certain. Germline CDR1 SGHRS, CDR2 YFSETQ. Trimming took off 2 bases at V and 0 bases at J, with 9 bases between the two ends. The CDR3 has 15 amino acids. The CDR3 sequence is CASSFREASGNTIYF. CDR3 DNA: TGCGCCAGCAGCTTCCGGGAGGCCTCTGGAAACACCATATATTTT.

The V gene is TRBV18, the J gene TRBJ1-6, with D possibly TRBD1 on 5 matching bases. Germline CDR1 is KGHSH and CDR2 is LQKENI. The CDR3 is 13 amino acids. V was cut by 2 bases and J by 14 bases, with 13 bases left in between. The CDR3 region is CASSPKGRSALHF. The DNA for the CDR3 is TGTGCCAGCTCACCAAAGGGGCGGTCAGCCCTCCACTTT.

This clonotype was seen only a few times. V usage is TRBV24-1 and J usage is TRBJ1-1; 11 bases fit TRBD1. The CDR3 spans 16 residues. The junction had 6 bases not matched to a gene; V was cut back by 1 base and J by 6 bases. Germline values: CDR1 KGHDR, CDR2 SFDVKD. The CDR3 loop is CATSDFRGQGVPEAFF. The CDR3 DNA is TGTGCCACCAGTGATTTCAGGGGACAGGGGGTCCCTGAAGCTTTCTTT.

This chain joins TRBV4-3 and TRBJ1-4; D is uncertain. The germline CDR1 and CDR2 sequences are LGHNA and YSLEER. V was cut by 0 bases and J by 8 bases, with 7 bases left in between. The CDR3 has 13 residues. The CDR3 spells CASSQDFREKLFF. The CDR3 DNA is TGCGCCAGCAGCCAAGATTTTAGGGAAAAACTGTTTTTT.

This clonotype was seen a handful of times. J is TRBJ2-7 and V is TRBV27; no firm D call. V shed 6 bases and J shed 6 bases, with 9 bases lying between them. Germline lookup yields CDR1 MNHEY and CDR2 SMNVEV (reference sequence). The CDR3 has 11 amino acids. CDR3 loop: CASRLGREQYF. The CDR3 DNA reads as TGTGCCAGCAGACTCGGACGCGAGCAGTACTTC.

The J gene is TRBJ2-2, the V gene TRBV5-1, with D perhaps matching TRBD1 (6 bases). Germline V CDR1 and CDR2: SGHRS, YFSETQ. This CDR3 is built from 14 residues. Trimming took 0 bases from V and 7 from J, leaving 10 bases between them. CDR3 sequence (DNA): TGCGCCAGCAGCTTGGAGGGGGAGAACGGGGAGCTGTTTTTT. It codes for CASSLEGENGELFF.

In this sample, this clonotype turned up many times. V is TRBV6-5 and J is TRBJ1-4, with D unclear. With 6 bases removed from V and 8 bases from J, the gap between germline ends came to 13 bases. This CDR3 region has 13 residues. In germline, CDR1 is MNHEY, CDR2 SVGAGI. As DNA, the CDR3 is TGTGCCAGCAGCCAAACCTTATCAGAAAAACTGTTTTTT. This encodes CASSQTLSEKLFF.

The chain combines TRBV6-2 or TRBV6-3 with TRBJ1-1; 8 bases align to TRBD1. Trimming took 6 bases from V and 4 from J; bases not matched to a gene: 16. The CDR3 is 17 residues long. In germline, CDR1 is MNHEY, CDR2 SVGEGT. This chain's CDR3 is CASRLFGTDRGGTEAFF. As DNA, the CDR3 is TGTGCCAGCAGACTATTTGGGACAGACAGGGGTGGCACTGAAGCTTTCTTT.

The chain has TRBV24-1 and TRBJ2-5; TRBD2 matches at 7 bases. The germline CDR1 and CDR2 sequences are KGHDR and SFDVKD. After removal of 9 bases from V and 3 bases from J, the junction contained 12 bases not matched to a gene. This CDR3 has 15 amino acids. Here the CDR3 reads CATRGSTGGEETQYF. Written as DNA, the CDR3 is TGTGCCACCCGCGGGAGTACAGGAGGAGAAGAGACCCAGTACTTC.

This clonotype was recorded at least ten times. The chain combines TRBV6-5 with TRBJ1-1; D may be TRBD1 (5 bases). The CDR3 runs to 14 residues. Trimming shortened V by 6 bases and J by 5 bases, and 16 bases separated the two germline ends. From germline, CDR1 is MNHEY and CDR2 SVGAGI. The CDR3 spells CASRPSKGWTEAFF. The CDR3 DNA follows: TGTGCCAGCAGGCCCAGTAAGGGGTGGACTGAAGCTTTCTTT.

This clonotype was recorded at least ten times. The chain joins TRBV7-9 to TRBJ1-4, with 9 positions matching TRBD1. The CDR3 consists of 14 residues. V was pared by 1 base and J by 10 bases, with 4 bases of the junction left unmatched. Germline CDR1 SEHNR, CDR2 FQNEAQ (reference sequence). CDR3 in DNA: TGTGCCAGCAGCTTAGGGGACAGGGAGGGAAAACTGTTTTTT. It yields the protein CASSLGDREGKLFF.

The chain employs TRBV4-3 and TRBJ2-3; D gene uncertain. This CDR3 has 14 residues. Germline V gene data show CDR1 as LGHNA and CDR2 as YSLEER. V was shortened by 1 base and J by 3 bases, with 8 bases between the two germline ends. Here the CDR3 DNA reads TGCGCCAGCAGCCAAGGAGACGGGACAGATACGCAGTATTTT. It codes for CASSQGDGTDTQYF.

The CDR3 nucleotides read TGCGCCAGCAGCTTGGGACAGTCGAACACCGGGGAGCTGTTTTTT. Protein product: CASSLGQSNTGELFF. V and J are TRBV5-1 and TRBJ2-2; a weak D match, TRBD1 (5 bases). V lost 0 bases and J 0 bases, leaving 6 bases between the germline ends. Germline CDR1 reads SGHRS; CDR2 reads YFSETQ. The CDR3 is made up of 15 amino acids.

V is TRBV18 and J is TRBJ2-7; 11 bases align to TRBD2. Germline CDR1 is KGHSH and CDR2 is LQKENI. Trimming cost V 3 bases and J 5 bases; bases outside gene matches: 9. The CDR3 is made up of 16 amino acids. The CDR3 sequence: CASSPILAGALNEQYF. CDR3 nucleotides: TGTGCCAGCTCACCCATACTAGCGGGAGCTCTCAACGAGCAGTACTTC.

This clonotype occurred a few times. This sequence joins TRBV5-1 and TRBJ1-1; D ambiguous. Germline CDR1 is SGHRS and CDR2 is YFSETQ. Trimming took off 3 bases at V and 0 bases at J, with 6 bases between the two ends. The CDR3 is made up of 13 amino acids. As DNA, the CDR3 is TGCGCCAGCAGCTATAATCTGAACACTGAAGCTTTCTTT. Encoded protein: CASSYNLNTEAFF.

This chain connects TRBV12-3 or TRBV12-4 to TRBJ2-1; D is possibly TRBD1 (5 bases). Between the trimmed V and J ends, which lost 1 base and 8 bases, there was a span of 6 bases. The CDR3 is 12 amino acids. This chain's CDR3 is CASSLGGYEQFF. The DNA of the CDR3 is TGTGCCAGCAGTTTAGGGGGCTATGAGCAGTTCTTC.

This chain links TRBV4-3 with TRBJ2-2; TRBD2 matches 16 bases. This CDR3 is built from 17 residues. J lost 7 bases, V lost 4 bases, and 6 bases had no gene match. Looked up from germline, CDR1 is LGHNA and CDR2 is YSLEER. CDR3 DNA sequence: TGCGCCAGCAGCCGGGGACTAGCGGGAGGGCCGTTCGGGGAGCTGTTTTTT. Translation: CASSRGLAGGPFGELFF.

This chain joins TRBV5-1 and TRBJ1-1; possibly TRBD1 for D (5 bases). Trimming took 4 bases from V and 4 from J, leaving 17 bases between them. Looked up from germline, CDR1 is SGHRS and CDR2 is YFSETQ. The CDR3 runs 15 residues. The CDR3: CASSLVRGVSTEAFF. The CDR3 DNA is TGCGCCAGCAGCCTCGTGAGGGGAGTTAGCACTGAAGCTTTCTTT. Looking up the rest from reference TRBV5-1 and TRBJ1-1 gives the full variable domain: KAGVTQTPRYLIKTRGQQVTLSCSPISGHRSVSWYQQTPGQGLQFLFEYFSETQRNKGNFPGRFSGRQFSNSRSEMNVSTLELGDSALYLCASSLVRGVSTEAFFGQGTRLTVV.

V gene TRBV7-2 combines with J gene TRBJ2-5; D remains unclear. Per germline, CDR1 SGHTA and CDR2 FQGNSA. V lost 3 bases, J lost 1 base, and 9 bases lay in between. The CDR3 runs to 14 residues. The CDR3 sequence is CASSFGPGQETQYF. For the CDR3, the DNA is TGTGCCAGCAGCTTTGGGCCCGGCCAAGAGACCCAGTACTTC.

This clonotype was recorded a few times. The rearrangement links TRBV28 to TRBJ1-6; D gene uncertain. Per germline, CDR1 MDHEN and CDR2 SYDVKM. The CDR3 has 12 residues. Trimming took 8 bases from V and 9 from J, leaving 11 bases between them. CDR3 coding DNA: TGTGCCAGCTACGACGGTATTTCACCCCTCCACTTT. Protein product: CASYDGISPLHF.

The chain is built from TRBV5-5 and TRBJ2-2; possible D gene TRBD2, 6 bases. Germline V CDR1 and CDR2: SGHKS, YYEKEE (reference sequence). Trimming took off 0 bases at V and 6 bases at J, with 15 bases between the two ends. The length of the CDR3 is 16 residues. The CDR3 here is CASSLAGGAKSGELFF. The CDR3 DNA reads as TGTGCCAGCAGCTTGGCCGGCGGGGCGAAGTCCGGGGAGCTGTTTTTT.

V usage is TRBV6-5 and J usage is TRBJ2-3; possible D gene TRBD2, 5 bases. The ends were cut back, 5 bases at V and 6 bases at J, with 12 bases in the middle. The CDR3 loop spans 13 amino acids. Germline CDR1 is MNHEY and CDR2 is SVGAGI. This chain's CDR3 is CASSTGFSDTQYF. CDR3 coding DNA: TGTGCCAGCAGTACGGGATTTTCGGATACGCAGTATTTT.

The chain employs TRBV5-1 and TRBJ2-1; weak D call: TRBD2 (5 bases). The CDR3 runs 15 residues. Trimming left V 3 bases short and J 5 bases short, with 15 bases between. Germline assignment: CDR1 SGHRS and CDR2 YFSETQ. The CDR3 sequence is CASSSQFRGNNEQFF. The CDR3 DNA reads as TGCGCCAGCAGCTCCCAATTTCGGGGAAACAATGAGCAGTTCTTC.